Below, 2 T cell receptor beta chains from the same sample are listed, as sequenced in a study of shared clonotypes between healthy human individuals (TCRdb year 2020). The library relied on the immunoSEQ multiplex PCR assay. This is the immuneACCESS table as TCRdb keeps it, with only in-frame sequences that have V and J called. A part of the clones is gone; compared with another copy, unresolved V genes explain less than half, and the rest is unexplained. This sample has more than 450,000 clones in its table, and less than 85% of those were observed once. The top ten clonotypes cover approximately 12% of the sample. Material for sequencing was PBMCs. All receptors come from a woman between 35 and 50 years old in good health. Some clones in this sample may be carry-over from other donors' samples.

Regarding this clone: Additional DNA sequences in this sample encode the identical CDR3. The chain has TRBV6-6 and TRBJ1-5, with D hard to call. This CDR3 region has 16 residues. V was shortened by 2 bases and J by 3 bases, with 14 bases between the two germline ends. Germline V gene data show CDR1 as MNHNY and CDR2 as SVGAGI (reference sequence). The CDR3 DNA sequence: TGTGCCAGCAGTTACCAGGAGGGAATTCTCAATCAGCCCCAGCATTTT. This sequence encodes CASSYQEGILNQPQHF.

A note on this clone: The sample has other DNA sequences that encode this CDR3 too. This chain connects TRBV19 to TRBJ2-3, with D unresolved. From germline, CDR1 is LNHDA and CDR2 SQIVND (reference sequence). The CDR3 totals 11 residues. Trimming stripped 3 bases from V and 2 bases from J, with 0 bases between. CDR3 protein: CASSITDTQYF. The CDR3 DNA follows: TGTGCCAGTAGTATCACAGATACGCAGTATTTT.